This TCR beta chain was sequenced during a study of T cell repertoires in cytomegalovirus infection. TCRdb reprocessed the reads with MiXCR, giving one entry per CDR3 protein. Of some 900,000 distinct CDR3 sequences listed, approximately 30% are singletons. Worth noting for this clonotype: Its antigen is currently unknown.

Germline V lookup: CDR1 SEHNR, CDR2 FQNEAQ (reference sequence). CDR3 length equals 20 residues. V lost 5 bases and J 1 base, leaving 24 bases between the germline ends. The gene calls are TRBV7-9 and TRBJ2-6, with D maybe TRBD1 (5 bases). The material sequenced was cultured CD8+ T cells from PBMCs, taken from culture after CMV antigen stimulation. This TCR was recovered from a human donor in good health (CMV status not recorded). Some clones in this sample may be carry-over from other donors' samples. The CDR3 here is CASSHPWGTGVKSGANVLTF. The DNA for the CDR3 is TGTGCCAGCAGCCACCCCTGGGGAACAGGAGTCAAATCTGGGGCCAACGTCCTGACTTTC.